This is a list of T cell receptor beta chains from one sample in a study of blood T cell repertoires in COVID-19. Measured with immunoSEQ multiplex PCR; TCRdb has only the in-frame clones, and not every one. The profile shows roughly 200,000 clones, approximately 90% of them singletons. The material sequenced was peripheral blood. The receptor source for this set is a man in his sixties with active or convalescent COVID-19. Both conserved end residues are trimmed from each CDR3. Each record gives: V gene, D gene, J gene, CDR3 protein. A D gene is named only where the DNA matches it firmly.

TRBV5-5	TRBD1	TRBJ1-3	ASSYRDRGLLNTIY
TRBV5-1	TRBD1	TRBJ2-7	ASSLRTGVSYEQY
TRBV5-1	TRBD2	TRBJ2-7	ASSLGGVSGGAYEQY
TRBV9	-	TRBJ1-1	ASSDSMNTEAF
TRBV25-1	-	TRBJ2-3	ASNPGFLSTDTQY
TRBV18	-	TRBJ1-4	ASSPLVIATNEKLF
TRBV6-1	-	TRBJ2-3	ASSERREDTQY
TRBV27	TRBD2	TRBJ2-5	ASRSTSGVGETQY
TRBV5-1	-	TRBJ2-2	ASSLGGGGELF
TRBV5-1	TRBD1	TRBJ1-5	ASSLGDSANQPQH
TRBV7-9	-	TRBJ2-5	ASSYVRQGWETQY
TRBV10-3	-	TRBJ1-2	AISDAGRYGYT
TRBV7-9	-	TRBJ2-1	ASIPSSGGRYNEQF
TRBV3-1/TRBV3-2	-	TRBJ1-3	ASRRDGLTSGNTIY
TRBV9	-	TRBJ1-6	ASSVSRGWSSYNSPLH
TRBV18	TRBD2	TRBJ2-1	ASSPPLAGGDNEQF
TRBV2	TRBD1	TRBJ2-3	ASSTDRDPADTQY
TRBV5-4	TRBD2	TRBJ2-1	ASSRSGGSSYNEQF
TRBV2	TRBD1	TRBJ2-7	ASSERTGAVYEQY
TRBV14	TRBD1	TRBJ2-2	ASSQMDRSNTGELF
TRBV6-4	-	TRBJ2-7	ASTDHGGEDEQY
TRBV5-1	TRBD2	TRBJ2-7	ASRGLAVYEQY
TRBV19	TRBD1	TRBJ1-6	ASRPPGGRNSPLH
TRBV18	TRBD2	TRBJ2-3	ASSPGTSGGAADTQY
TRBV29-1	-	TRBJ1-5	SVGTNSNQPQH
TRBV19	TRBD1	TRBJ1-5	ASRSDRGVNQPQH
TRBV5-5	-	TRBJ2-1	ASSLVRSGNNEQF
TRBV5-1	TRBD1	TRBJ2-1	ASSIDRGYNEQF
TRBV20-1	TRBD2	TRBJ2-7	SAPRGGKQY
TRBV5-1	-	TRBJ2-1	ASSLVDEQF
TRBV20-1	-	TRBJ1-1	SADRNTEAF
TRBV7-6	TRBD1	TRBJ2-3	ASSPGTVPHTQY
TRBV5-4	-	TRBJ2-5	ASSFMTGTLETQY
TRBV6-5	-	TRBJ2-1	ASSRDRSYNEQF
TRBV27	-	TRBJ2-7	ASSLSLSGEQY
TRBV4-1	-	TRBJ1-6	ASSQDHRFRGFSSYNSPLH
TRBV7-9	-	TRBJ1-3	ASSLLGGTGNTIY
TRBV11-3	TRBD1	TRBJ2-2	ASSQKPGQGHTGELF
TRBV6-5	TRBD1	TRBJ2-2	ASRAGTGDTGELF
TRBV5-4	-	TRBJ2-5	ASSSGQSQQETQY
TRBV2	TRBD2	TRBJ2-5	ASSSQRGGFRETQY
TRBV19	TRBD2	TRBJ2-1	ASSIPAGGLSSYNEQF
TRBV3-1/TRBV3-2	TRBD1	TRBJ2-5	ASSYRPGQGARETQY
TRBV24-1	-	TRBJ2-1	ATSDSTAQGMNEQF
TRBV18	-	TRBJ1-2	ASSPERVYGYT
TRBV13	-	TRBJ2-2	ASSSDRLNTGELF
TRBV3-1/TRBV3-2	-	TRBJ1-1	ASSLGTISEAF
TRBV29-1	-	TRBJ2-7	SVERLDAYEQY
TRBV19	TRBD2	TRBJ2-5	ASNSGGPQETQY
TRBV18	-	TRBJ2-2	ASSPPSRGTGELF
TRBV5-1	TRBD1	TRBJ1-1	ASSFQGANTEAF
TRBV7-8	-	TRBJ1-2	ASSLKVEPGYFGGYT
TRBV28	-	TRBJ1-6	ASSPSPQGEA
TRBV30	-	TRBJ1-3	AWSSIFVRYGNTIY
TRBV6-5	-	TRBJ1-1	ASSMTRGSSTEAF